This T cell receptor (beta chain) emerged from a study of shared clonotypes between healthy human individuals (dated by TCRdb to about 2020). Background for the entire study: Two women and a few men aged 18 to 49 years were included in the cohort. Each donor's leukapheresis produced roughly between about 0.9 and 9.5 billion PBMCs. Different laboratories and diverse techniques were used to prepare libraries and sequence TCR repertoires, to increase sequencing depth and limit assay-specific biases. To estimate repertoire size and how much clonotypes are shared between individuals, the study performed deep sequencing of blood TCR repertoires from 4 to 6 healthy adults. Per donor, three plates each were used for CD4 naive and CD4 memory, two for CD8 naive, and one for CD8 memory. Study-wide findings and limitations: Higher generation probabilities were observed for clonotypes shared by all four sorted-subset donors than for non-shared clonotypes. Rarefaction of sorted-subset datasets indicated incomplete sequencing despite the large sequencing depth. Larger estimated clonotype richness was generally found for naive subsets than for memory subsets. Pairwise subsampling led to the expectation that sequencing depth would affect the degree of clonotype sharing among donors. Because the study included only a small number of donors, the genetic and exposure-history diversity represented was limited. Sharing across a few donors was observed for about 5% of naive CD4, 3.5% of naive CD8, about 2.5% of memory CD4, and about 0.4% of memory CD8 clonotypes. Sampling was restricted to blood, and TCR repertoires in tissues likely differ from the TCR repertoires found in blood.

Using the deep immunoSEQ assay, TCR CDR3 regions were amplified from genomic DNA by multiplex PCR. Genomic DNA extracted from each cell subset was distributed evenly over all wells of several immunoSEQ 96-well plates, and each plate served as one replicate. For sorted subsets, roughly 200 ng of genomic DNA, equivalent to some 30,000 T cell genomes, went into each replicate PCR. The purified libraries were quantified using a Qubit 3.0 fluorometer, sized with a Bioanalyzer 2100, and then quantified again using the KAPA Library Quantification kit. Each immunoSEQ 96-well plate was sequenced on its own single-read 150-cycle Illumina NextSeq 550 flow cell. For the original study's pipeline: Because the immunoSEQ output held only junctional sequences and lacked quality scores, the filtering could not match the filtering applied to full-length reads. Sequences were annotated with PyIR, a Python wrapper for IgBLAST v1.9, using IMGT germline references to assign V/J genes and CDR3. Reads were removed for weak V/J assignments (E-value above 1e-6), missing CDR3, stop codons, out-of-frame junctions, or ambiguous translated residues. V3J clonotypes were defined as sequences sharing an identical inferred V gene, J gene, and CDR3 amino acid sequence. The percentage overlap between two repertoires was calculated by dividing the number of shared unique clonotypes by the size of the smaller repertoire. Richness of each repertoire was evaluated using RTK rarefaction, the Chao1 estimator, and Recon v2.1 estimates of unobserved clonotypes. Generation probabilities were computed with OLGA for all TCRbeta clonotypes obtained by the gDNA method from four donors. This immuneACCESS table, as held by TCRdb, lists in-frame sequences with V and J called but not all clones. Of the missing ones, under half trace to an unresolved V gene in checked studies; the others have no known cause. For V, J and clone size, that table is used; D and trimming come from the DNA. This sample gives more than 2 million clones in total; under 97% of them show up just once. The ten most abundant clones make up less than 0.15% of the sample.

Points on this clone: It lacks a known antigen. The input lacks base qualities; no much larger clone sits a single base away. Distinct nucleotide sequences in the sample also encode this CDR3.

Its CDR3 holds 14 amino acids, cysteine through phenylalanine. CDR3 DNA only is kept here, 42 bases in frame from base 1. The germline V gene (reference sequence) specifies GTSNPN as CDR1 and SVGIG as CDR2. V drops 3 bases and J drops 1 base, leaving 9 bases in between. The donors were healthy, HIV-negative adults with no recently reported acute infections or vaccinations. Every donor was a Caucasian adult residing in Nashville, Tennessee, USA. CD4+ T cells were enriched by magnetic negative selection; naive cells were then positively selected on CD45RA, and the negative fraction formed the memory subset. Blood was obtained by leukapheresis, after which PBMCs were separated by Ficoll-Histopaque density gradient centrifugation and cryopreserved in liquid nitrogen vapor phase. Analytical flow cytometry was used to check the purity and quantity of each magnetically sorted T cell population. Genomic DNA was isolated from every sorted fraction and measured by UV absorbance on a Nanodrop 2000c.

The sequence was collected from a man aged 18 to 30 in good health. Sequenced input: naive CD4+ T cells sorted from blood. The cell subset or site label of this sample denotes: CD45RA+ positively selected. Recombination joined TRBV30 with TRBJ2-2; a weak D assignment points to TRBD2 (6 bases agree). CDR3 region: CAWRTGGNTGELFF. The nucleotide sequence is given as TGTGCCTGGAGAACCGGGGGGAACACCGGGGAGCTGTTTTTT.